Sequencing of this T cell receptor beta chain was carried out in a study of cytomegalovirus exposure and HLA in healthy donors. CDR3 size: 16 residues. Germline V CDR1 and CDR2: LNHNV, YYDKDF (reference sequence). V lost 1 base and J 5 bases, leaving 17 bases between the germline ends. Unrecorded immune exposures were likely, despite nominal health at sampling. 13 Jbeta primers and 60 Vbeta primers were used for the PCR. Using immunoSEQ multiplex PCR, the repertoire was profiled, and TCRdb retains in-frame clones only, with some absent. Found here are some 250,000 clones, roughly 87% of them singletons; the top ten hold around 5.7%.

The sample taken for sequencing was PBMCs. The receptor's source is a woman between 35 and 50 years old in good health and CMV-seropositive. V gene TRBV15 combines with J gene TRBJ2-5; D might be TRBD2 (7 bases). The DNA of the CDR3 is TGTGCCACCAGCAGAGTATGGGGGGGCGATCGCGAGACCCAGTACTTC. It yields the protein CATSRVWGGDRETQYF. The whole variable domain, remainder taken from reference TRBV15 and TRBJ2-5, is DAMVIQNPRYQVTQFGKPVTLSCSQTLNHNVMYWYQQKSSQAPKLLFHYYDKDFNNEADTPDNFQSRRPNTSFCFLDIRSPGLGDTAMYLCATSRVWGGDRETQYFGPGTRLLVL.